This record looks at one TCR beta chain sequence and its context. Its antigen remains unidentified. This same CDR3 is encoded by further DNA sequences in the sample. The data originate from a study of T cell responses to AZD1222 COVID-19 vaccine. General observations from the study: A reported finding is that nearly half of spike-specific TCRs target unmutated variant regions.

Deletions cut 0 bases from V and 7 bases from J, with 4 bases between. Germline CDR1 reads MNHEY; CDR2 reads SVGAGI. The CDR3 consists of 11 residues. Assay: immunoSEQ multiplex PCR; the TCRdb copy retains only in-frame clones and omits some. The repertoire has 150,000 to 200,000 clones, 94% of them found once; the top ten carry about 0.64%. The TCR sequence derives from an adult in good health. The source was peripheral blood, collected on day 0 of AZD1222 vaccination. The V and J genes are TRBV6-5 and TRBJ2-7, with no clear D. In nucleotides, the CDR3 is TGTGCCAGCAGTTACTCGAGAGAGCAGTACTTC. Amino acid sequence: CASSYSREQYF.